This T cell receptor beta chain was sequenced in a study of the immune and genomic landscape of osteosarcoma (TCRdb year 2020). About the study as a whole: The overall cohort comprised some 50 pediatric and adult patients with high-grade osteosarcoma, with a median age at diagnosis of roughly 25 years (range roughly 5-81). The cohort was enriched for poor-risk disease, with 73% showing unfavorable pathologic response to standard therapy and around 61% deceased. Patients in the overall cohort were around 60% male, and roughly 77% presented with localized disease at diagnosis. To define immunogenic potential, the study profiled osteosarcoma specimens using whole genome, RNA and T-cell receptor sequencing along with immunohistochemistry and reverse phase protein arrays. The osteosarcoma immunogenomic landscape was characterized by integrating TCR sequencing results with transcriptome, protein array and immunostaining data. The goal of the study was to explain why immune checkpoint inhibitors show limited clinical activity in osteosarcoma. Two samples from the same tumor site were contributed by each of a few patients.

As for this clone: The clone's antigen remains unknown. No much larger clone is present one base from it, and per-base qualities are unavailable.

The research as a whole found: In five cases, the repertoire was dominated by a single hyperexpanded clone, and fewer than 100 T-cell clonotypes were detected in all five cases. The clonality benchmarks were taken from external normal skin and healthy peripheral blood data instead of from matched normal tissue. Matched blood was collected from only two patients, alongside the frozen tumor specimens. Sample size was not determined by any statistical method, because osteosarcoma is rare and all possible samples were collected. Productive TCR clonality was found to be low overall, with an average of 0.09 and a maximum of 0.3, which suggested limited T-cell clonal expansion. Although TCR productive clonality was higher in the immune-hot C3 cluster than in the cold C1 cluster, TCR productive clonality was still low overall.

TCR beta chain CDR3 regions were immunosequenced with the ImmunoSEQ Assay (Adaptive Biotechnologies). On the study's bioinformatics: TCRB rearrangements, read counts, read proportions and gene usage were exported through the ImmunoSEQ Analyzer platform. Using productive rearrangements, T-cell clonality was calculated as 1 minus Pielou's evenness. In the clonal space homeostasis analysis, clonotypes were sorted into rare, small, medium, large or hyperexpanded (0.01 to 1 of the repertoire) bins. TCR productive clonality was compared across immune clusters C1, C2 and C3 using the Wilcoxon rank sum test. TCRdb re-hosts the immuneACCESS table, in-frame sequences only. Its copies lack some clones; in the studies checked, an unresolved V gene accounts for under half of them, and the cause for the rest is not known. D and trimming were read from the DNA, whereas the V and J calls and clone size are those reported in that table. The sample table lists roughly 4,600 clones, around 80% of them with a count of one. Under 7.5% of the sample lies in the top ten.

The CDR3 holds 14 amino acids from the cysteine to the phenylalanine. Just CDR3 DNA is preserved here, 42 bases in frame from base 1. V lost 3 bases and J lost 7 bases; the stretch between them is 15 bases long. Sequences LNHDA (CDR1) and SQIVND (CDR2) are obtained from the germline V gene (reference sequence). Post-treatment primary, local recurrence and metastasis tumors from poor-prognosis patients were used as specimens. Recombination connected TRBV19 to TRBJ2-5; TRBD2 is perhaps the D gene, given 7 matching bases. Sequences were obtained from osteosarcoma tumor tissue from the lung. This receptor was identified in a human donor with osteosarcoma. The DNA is TGTGCCAGTAGTATCGGGGGGCTGTACGGGACCCAGTACTTC. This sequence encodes CASSIGGLYGTQYF.